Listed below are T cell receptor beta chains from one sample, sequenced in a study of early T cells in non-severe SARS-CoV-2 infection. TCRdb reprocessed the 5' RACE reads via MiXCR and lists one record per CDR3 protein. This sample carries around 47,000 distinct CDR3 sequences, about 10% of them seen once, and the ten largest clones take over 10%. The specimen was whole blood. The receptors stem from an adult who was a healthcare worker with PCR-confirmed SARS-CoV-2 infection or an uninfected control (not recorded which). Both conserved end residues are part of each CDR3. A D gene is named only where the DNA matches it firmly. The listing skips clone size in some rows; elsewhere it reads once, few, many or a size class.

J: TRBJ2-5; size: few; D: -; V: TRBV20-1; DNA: TGCAGTGCTCCGGTTATGTGGTCCCAGTACTTC; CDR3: CSAPVMWSQYF
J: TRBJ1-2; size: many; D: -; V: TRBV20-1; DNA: TGCAGTGCCCATAGTCAGGGCAGGAACTATGGCTACACCTTC; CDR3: CSAHSQGRNYGYTF
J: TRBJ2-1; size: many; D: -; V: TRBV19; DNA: TGTGCCAGTAGTATAGATCCTGGGAGCTCCTACAATGAGCAGTTCTTC; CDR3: CASSIDPGSSYNEQFF
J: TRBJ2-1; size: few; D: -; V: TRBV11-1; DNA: TGTGCCAGCAGCTTCCGGCCTAGCCTGTTGGATGAGCAGTTCTTC; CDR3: CASSFRPSLLDEQFF
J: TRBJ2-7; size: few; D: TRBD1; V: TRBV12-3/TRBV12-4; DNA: TGTGCCAGCAGTTCGATTACAGGGGGCAAAGAGCAGTACTTC; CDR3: CASSSITGGKEQYF
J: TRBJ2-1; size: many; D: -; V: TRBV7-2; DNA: TGTGCCAGCGGAAAGAAGGGGGATTACAATGAGCAGTTCTTC; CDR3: CASGKKGDYNEQFF
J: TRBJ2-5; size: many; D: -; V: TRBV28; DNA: TGTGCCAGCAGTTTAGTGGGACATCAAGAGACCCAGTACTTC; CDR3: CASSLVGHQETQYF
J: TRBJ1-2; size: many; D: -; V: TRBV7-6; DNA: TGTGCCAGCAGCAGTCGGGACCCGGGGGGCTATGGCTACACCTTC; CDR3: CASSSRDPGGYGYTF
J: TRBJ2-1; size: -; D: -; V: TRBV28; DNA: TGTGCCAGCAGCCGAGGGGGGCAGTGGTCCTCCTACAATGAGCAGTTCTTC; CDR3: CASSRGGQWSSYNEQFF
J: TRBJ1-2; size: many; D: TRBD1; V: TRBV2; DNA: TGTGCCAGCAGGACAGGGGTTGAGGGTGGCTACACCTTC; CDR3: CASRTGVEGGYTF
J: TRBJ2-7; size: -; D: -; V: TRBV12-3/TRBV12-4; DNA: TGTGCCTGCAGTCGCGGGACAGTTTACGAGCAGTACTTC; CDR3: CACSRGTVYEQYF